The 5 T cell receptor beta chains presented below share a single source sample, sequenced in a study of blood T cell repertoires in COVID-19. Sequenced by immunoSEQ multiplex PCR; TCRdb stores in-frame clones only, minus some. The data show about 210,000 clones, around four fifths seen once. Sequencing input: peripheral blood. The source is a woman over 75 with COVID-19, enrolled during active disease.

A few counts support this clone. This chain joins TRBV28 and TRBJ1-2; the D gene is possibly TRBD1 (6 bases). Germline V gene sequence: CDR1 MDHEN, CDR2 SYDVKM. Trimming took off 10 bases at V and 4 bases at J, with 19 bases between the two ends. The CDR3 sequence is 14 residues long. CDR3 sequence reads: CATKLQGRGYGYTF. In nucleotides, the CDR3 is TGTGCCACCAAATTACAGGGACGGGGCTATGGCTACACCTTC.

The rearrangement links TRBV11-2 to TRBJ1-3; D remains unclear. Germline CDR1 SGHAT, CDR2 FQNNGV. The V gene lost 3 bases and the J gene lost 4 bases, with 7 bases spanning the gap. This CDR3 comprises 13 residues. CDR3 loop: CASSFDMGNTIYF. The DNA of the CDR3 is TGTGCCAGCAGCTTTGACATGGGAAACACCATATATTTT.

The rearrangement joins TRBV15 to TRBJ1-6; tentative D call: TRBD1 (5 bases). The CDR3 sequence is 14 residues long. Germline CDR1 LNHNV, CDR2 YYDKDF (reference sequence). The V end was cut by 4 bases, the J end by 10 bases, with 14 bases between. CDR3 amino acids: CATSTGGEGSPLHF. The CDR3 bases are TGTGCCACCAGCACGGGCGGGGAGGGGTCACCCCTCCACTTT. The entire variable domain, with the rest obtained from reference TRBV15 and TRBJ1-6, is as follows: DAMVIQNPRYQVTQFGKPVTLSCSQTLNHNVMYWYQQKSSQAPKLLFHYYDKDFNNEADTPDNFQSRRPNTSFCFLDIRSPGLGDTAMYLCATSTGGEGSPLHFGNGTRLTVT.

This rearrangement joins TRBV5-6 to TRBJ1-1; D is unresolved. This CDR3 spans 19 amino acids. V was cut by 5 bases and J by 0 bases, with 26 bases left in between. CDR1 and CDR2 from the germline V gene are SGHDT and YYEEEE. In nucleotides, the CDR3 is TGTGCCAGCAGTACTTACTACGGAGAGGGAGGCAACATGAACACTGAAGCTTTCTTT. Amino acids: CASSTYYGEGGNMNTEAFF.

The genes are TRBV29-1 and TRBJ2-3; the match to TRBD2 covers 7 bases. Trimming removed 3 bases from V and 2 bases from J; junction bases left unmatched: 11. Per the germline V gene, CDR1 is SQVTM and CDR2 is ANQGSEA. The CDR3 consists of 16 residues. In DNA form, the CDR3 reads TGCAGCGTTGAGCCCCAGGCTAGCGGTTCCACAGATACGCAGTATTTT. Protein sequence: CSVEPQASGSTDTQYF.